This T cell receptor beta chain comes out of a study of T cells in Graves' hyperthyroidism and ophthalmopathy. TCR beta CDR3 sequences were amplified from RNA transcripts. The HTBI primer set drove a first-round RT-PCR of the TCR CDR3. TCRdb ran MiXCR on the multiplex PCR reads and lists one entry per CDR3 protein. The table records approximately 400,000 distinct CDR3 sequences, around an eighth of them present only once. Patients were excluded because of uncontrolled infection, other autoimmune disease, pregnancy or lactation. This clonotype was obtained from a man aged 25-45 years with Graves' hyperthyroidism that later progressed to Graves' ophthalmopathy. The specimen was blood.

The CDR3 DNA sequence: TGTGCCAGCAGCACGGGGCAGGCTTCCACTGAAGCTTTCTTT. Its protein product is CASSTGQASTEAFF. V is TRBV6-2 or TRBV6-3 and J is TRBJ1-1; D is possibly TRBD1 (5 bases). The germline V and J ends were trimmed by 6 bases and 4 bases, with 15 bases remaining between them. The CDR3 is 14 amino acids. Germline V CDR1 and CDR2: MNHEY, SVGEGT.